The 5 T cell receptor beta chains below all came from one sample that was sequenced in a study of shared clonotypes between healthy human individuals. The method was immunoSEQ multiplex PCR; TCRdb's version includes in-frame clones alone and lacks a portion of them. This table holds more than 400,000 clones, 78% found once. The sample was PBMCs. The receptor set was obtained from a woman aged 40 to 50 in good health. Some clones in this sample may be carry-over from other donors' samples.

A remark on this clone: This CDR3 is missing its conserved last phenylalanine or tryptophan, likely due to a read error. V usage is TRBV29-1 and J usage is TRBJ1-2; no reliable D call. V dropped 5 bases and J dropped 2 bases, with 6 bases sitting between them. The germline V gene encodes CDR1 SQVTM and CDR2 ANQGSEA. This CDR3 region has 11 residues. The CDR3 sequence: CSVTLNYGYTL. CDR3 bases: TGCAGCGTTACGTTAAACTATGGCTACACCCTC.

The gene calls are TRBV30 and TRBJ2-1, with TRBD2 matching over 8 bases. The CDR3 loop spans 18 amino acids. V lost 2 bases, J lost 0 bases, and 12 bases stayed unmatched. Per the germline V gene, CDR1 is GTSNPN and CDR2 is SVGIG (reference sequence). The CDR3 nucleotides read TGTGCCTGGAGTTGGTGGGTCGAGCGGGAGTACTCCTACAATGAGCAGTTCTTC. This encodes CAWSWWVEREYSYNEQFF. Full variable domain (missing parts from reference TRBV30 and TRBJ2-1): SQTIHQWPATLVQPVGSPLSLECTVEGTSNPNLYWYRQAAGRGLQLLFYSVGIGQISSEVPQNLSASRPQDRQFILSSKKLLLSDSGFYLCAWSWWVEREYSYNEQFFGPGTRLTVL.

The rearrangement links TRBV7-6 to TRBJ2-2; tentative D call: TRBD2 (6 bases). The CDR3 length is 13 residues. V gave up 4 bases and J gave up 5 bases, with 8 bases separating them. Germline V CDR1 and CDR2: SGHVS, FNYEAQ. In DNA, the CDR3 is TGTGCCAGCAGCTGGGGAGGAACCGGGGAGCTGTTTTTT. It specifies CASSWGGTGELFF.

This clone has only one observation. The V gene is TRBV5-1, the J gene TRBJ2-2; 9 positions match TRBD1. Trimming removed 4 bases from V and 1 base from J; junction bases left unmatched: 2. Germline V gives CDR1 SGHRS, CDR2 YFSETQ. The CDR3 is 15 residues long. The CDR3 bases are TGCGCCAGCAGCACGGGACAGGGGAACACCGGGGAGCTGTTTTTT. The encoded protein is CASSTGQGNTGELFF.

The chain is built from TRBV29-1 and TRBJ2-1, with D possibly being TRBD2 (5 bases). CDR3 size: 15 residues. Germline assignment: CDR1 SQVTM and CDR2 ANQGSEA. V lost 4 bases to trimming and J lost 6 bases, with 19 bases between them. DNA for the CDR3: TGCAGCGTTGTAGGGCCCCGGGGTTTTACCAATGAGCAGTTCTTC. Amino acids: CSVVGPRGFTNEQFF.